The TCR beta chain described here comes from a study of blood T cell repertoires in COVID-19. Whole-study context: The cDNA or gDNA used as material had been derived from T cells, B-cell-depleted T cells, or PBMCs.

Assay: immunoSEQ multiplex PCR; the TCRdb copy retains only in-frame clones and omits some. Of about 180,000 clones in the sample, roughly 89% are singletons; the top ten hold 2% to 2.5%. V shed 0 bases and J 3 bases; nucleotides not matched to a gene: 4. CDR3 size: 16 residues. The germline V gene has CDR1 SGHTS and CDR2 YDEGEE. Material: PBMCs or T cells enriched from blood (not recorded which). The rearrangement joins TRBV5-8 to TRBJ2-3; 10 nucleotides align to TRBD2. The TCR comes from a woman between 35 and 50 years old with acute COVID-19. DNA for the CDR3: TGTGCCAGCAGCTTGGGGCTAGCGGGAGCTACAGATACGCAGTATTTT. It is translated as CASSLGLAGATDTQYF.